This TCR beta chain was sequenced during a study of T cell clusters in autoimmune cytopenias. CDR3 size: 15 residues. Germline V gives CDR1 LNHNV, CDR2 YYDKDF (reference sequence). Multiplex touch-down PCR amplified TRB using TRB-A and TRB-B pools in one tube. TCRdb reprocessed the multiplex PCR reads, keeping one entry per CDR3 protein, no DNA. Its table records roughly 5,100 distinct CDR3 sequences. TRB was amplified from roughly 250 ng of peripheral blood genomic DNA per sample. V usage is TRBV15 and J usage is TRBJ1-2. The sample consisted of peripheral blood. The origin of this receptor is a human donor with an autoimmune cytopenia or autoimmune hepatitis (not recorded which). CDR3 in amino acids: CATSTRESLRRGYTF.